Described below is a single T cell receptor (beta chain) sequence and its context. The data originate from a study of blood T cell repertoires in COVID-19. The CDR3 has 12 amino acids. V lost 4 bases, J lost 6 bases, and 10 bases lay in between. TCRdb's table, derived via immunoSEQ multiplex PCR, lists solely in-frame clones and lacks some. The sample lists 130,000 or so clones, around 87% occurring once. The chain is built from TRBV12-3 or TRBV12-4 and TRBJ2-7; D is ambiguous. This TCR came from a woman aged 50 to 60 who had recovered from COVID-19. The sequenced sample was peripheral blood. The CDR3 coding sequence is TGTGCCAGCAGTTCAGACGGCGGCGAGCAGTACTTC. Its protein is CASSSDGGEQYF.